This TCR beta chain was retrieved from a study of human T cells and chemical hapten exposure. At the level of the study: Sensitization employed 2% DPC on about 2 cm by about 2 cm of upper inner arm skin.

This clonotype was counted only a few times. Time point meaning: patch test 2, 6 weeks after DPC sensitization. Treatment in this sample: therapeutic diphenylcyclopropenone sensitization with weekly scalp DPC. Total RNA was isolated from whole blood that had not been fractionated. Germline trimming cut 4 bases from V and 2 bases from J; bases unmatched to any gene: 3. The V gene's germline CDR1 is SGHAT and CDR2 FQNNGV. The CDR3 contains 15 residues. During construction of the library, unique molecular identifiers were attached to individual cDNA molecules for quantitative, reproducible TCR counting. Per the study methods: Samples held a median of approximately 94,000 TCRs, range about 23,224–700,000. TCRdb analysed the RACE reads with MiXCR anew, one entry per CDR3 protein. These V and J calls originate from TCRdb's pipeline instead of the authors' own analysis. The top ten hold approximately 7% of the sample, which has 25,000 to 30,000 distinct CDR3 sequences, roughly 10% seen once.

This chain uses TRBV11-2 with TRBJ2-5, with 11 bases aligning to TRBD1. The sequences come from whole blood, collected in connection with sensitization to the hapten diphenylcyclopropenone (DPC). This sequence originates from a man under 40 with alopecia areata. Some clones in this sample may be carry-over from other donors' samples. In DNA, the CDR3 is TGTGCCAGCAGCTCGGGGGACAGGGGGCAAGAGACCCAGTACTTC. As protein: CASSSGDRGQETQYF.